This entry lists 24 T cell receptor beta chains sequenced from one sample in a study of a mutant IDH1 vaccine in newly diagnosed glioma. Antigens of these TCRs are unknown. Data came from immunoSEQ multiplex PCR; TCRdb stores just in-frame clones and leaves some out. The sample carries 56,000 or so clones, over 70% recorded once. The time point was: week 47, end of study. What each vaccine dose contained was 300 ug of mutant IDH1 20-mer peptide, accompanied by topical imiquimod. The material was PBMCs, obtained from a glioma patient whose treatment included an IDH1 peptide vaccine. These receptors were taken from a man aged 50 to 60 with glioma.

CDR3 region: CASSIYGFGDNEQFF. The CDR3 bases are TGTGCCAGTAGTATATACGGCTTCGGGGACAATGAGCAGTTCTTC. The chain is built from TRBV19 and TRBJ2-1, with D possibly matching TRBD2 (5 bases). The CDR3 sequence is 15 residues long. Looked up from germline, CDR1 is LNHDA and CDR2 is SQIVND (reference sequence). With 2 bases removed from V and 5 bases from J, the gap between germline ends came to 13 bases.

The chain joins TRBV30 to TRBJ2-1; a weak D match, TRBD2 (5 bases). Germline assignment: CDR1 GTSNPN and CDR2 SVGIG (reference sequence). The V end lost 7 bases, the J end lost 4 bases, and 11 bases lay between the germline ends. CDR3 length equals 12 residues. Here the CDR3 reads CAYSRGYNEQFF. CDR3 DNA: TGTGCCTATTCACGGGGTTACAATGAGCAGTTCTTC.

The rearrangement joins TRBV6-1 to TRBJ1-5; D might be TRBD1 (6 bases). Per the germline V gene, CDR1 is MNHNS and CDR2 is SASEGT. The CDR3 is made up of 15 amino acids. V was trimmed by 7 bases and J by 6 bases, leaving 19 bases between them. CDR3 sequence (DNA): TGTGCCAGCATCCCCGGTCCGGGGGCGGGTCAGCCCCAGCATTTT. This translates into CASIPGPGAGQPQHF.

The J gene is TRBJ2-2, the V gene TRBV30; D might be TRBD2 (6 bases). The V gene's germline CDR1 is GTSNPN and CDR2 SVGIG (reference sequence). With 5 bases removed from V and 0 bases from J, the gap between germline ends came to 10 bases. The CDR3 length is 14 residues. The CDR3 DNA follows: TGTGCCTGGGGAGGGGTTTCGAACACCGGGGAGCTGTTTTTT. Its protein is CAWGGVSNTGELFF.

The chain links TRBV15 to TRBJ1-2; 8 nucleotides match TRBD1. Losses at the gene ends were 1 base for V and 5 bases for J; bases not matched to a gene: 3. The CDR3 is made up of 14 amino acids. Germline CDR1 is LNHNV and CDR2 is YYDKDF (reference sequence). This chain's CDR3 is CATSRVTGEYGYTF. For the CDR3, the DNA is TGTGCCACCAGCAGAGTGACAGGGGAGTATGGCTACACCTTC.

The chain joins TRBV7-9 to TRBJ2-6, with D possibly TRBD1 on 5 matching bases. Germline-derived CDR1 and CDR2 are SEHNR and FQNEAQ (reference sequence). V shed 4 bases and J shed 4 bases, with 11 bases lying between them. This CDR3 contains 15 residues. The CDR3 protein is CASSSQAPGANVLTF. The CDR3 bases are TGTGCCAGCAGCTCACAGGCTCCGGGGGCCAACGTCCTGACTTTC.

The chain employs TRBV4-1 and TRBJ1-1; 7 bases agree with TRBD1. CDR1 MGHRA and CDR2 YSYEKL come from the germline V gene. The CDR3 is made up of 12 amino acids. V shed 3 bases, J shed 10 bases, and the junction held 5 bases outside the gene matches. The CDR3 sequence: CASSHTGTVAFF. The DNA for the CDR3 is TGCGCCAGCAGCCATACCGGGACAGTAGCTTTCTTT.

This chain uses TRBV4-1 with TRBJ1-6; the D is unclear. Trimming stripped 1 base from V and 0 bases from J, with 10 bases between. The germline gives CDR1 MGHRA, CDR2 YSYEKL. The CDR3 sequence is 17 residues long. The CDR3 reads CASSQATESSYNSPLHF. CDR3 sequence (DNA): TGCGCCAGCAGCCAAGCCACAGAAAGCTCCTATAATTCACCCCTCCACTTT.

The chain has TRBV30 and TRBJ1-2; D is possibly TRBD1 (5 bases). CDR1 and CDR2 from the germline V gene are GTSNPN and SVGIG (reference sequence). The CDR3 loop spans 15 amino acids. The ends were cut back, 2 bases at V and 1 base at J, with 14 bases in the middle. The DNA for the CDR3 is TGTGCCTGGAGTCCCGGGGGAACCCTTAACTATGGCTACACCTTC. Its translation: CAWSPGGTLNYGYTF.

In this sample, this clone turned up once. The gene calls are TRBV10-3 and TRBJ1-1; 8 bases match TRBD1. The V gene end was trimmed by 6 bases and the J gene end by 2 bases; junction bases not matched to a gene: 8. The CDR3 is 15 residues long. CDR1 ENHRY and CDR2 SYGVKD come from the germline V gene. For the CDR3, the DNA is TGTGCCATCAGAACGTCCGGGACAGGTAACACTGAAGCTTTCTTT. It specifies CAIRTSGTGNTEAFF.

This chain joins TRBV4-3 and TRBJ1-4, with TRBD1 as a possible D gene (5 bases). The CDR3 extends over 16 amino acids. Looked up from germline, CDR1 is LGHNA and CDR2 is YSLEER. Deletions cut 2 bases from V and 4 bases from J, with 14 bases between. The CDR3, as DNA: TGCGCCAGCAGCCAAAGCTTTACGGGGGTTAATGAAAAACTGTTTTTT. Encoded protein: CASSQSFTGVNEKLFF.

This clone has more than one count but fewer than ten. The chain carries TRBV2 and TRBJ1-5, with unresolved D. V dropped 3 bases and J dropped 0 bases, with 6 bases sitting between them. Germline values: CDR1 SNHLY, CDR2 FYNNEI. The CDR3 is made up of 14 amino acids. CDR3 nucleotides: TGTGCCAGCAGTGAGGGCAGTAGCAATCAGCCCCAGCATTTT. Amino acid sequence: CASSEGSSNQPQHF.

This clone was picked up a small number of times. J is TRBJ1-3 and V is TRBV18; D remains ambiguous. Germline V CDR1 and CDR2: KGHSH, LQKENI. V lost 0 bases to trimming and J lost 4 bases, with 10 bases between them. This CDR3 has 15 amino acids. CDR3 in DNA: TGTGCCAGCTCACCACCGGAGGGTATCGGAAACACCATATATTTT. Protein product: CASSPPEGIGNTIYF.

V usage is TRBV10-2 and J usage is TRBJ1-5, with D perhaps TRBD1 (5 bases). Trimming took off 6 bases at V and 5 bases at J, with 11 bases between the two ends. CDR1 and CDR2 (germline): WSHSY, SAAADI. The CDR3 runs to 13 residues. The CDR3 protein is CASRLRVDQPQHF. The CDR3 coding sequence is TGCGCCAGCAGACTCAGGGTAGATCAGCCCCAGCATTTT.

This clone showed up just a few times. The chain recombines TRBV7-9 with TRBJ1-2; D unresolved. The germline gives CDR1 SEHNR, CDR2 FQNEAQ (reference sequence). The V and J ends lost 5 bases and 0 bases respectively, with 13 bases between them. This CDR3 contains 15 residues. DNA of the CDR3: TGTGCCAGCAGCCCCTACACCGGAACTAACTATGGCTACACCTTC. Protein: CASSPYTGTNYGYTF. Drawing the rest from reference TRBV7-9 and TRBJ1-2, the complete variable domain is DTGVSQNPRHKITKRGQNVTFRCDPISEHNRLYWYRQTLGQGPEFLTYFQNEAQLEKSRLLSDRFSAERPKGSFSTLEIQRTEQGDSAMYLCASSPYTGTNYGYTFGSGTRLTVV.

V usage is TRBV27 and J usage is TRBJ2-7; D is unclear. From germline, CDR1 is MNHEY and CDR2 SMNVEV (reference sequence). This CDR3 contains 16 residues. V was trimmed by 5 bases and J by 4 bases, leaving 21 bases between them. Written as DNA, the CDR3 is TGTGCCAGCAGTCTTTCCCCCGAGAGCAGTTTATACGAGCAGTACTTC. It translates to CASSLSPESSLYEQYF.

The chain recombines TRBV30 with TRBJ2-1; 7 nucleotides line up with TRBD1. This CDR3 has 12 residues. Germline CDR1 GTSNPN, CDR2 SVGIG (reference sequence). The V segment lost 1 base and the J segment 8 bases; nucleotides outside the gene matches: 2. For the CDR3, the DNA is TGTGCCTGGAGTGGCAGGGGGTATGAGCAGTTCTTC. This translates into CAWSGRGYEQFF.

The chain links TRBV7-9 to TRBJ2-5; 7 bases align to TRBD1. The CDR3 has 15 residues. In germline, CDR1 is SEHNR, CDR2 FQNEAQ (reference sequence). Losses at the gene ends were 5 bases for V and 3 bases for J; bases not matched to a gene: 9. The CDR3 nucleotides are TGTGCCAGCAGCCAATATTCGGACAGGAAAGAGACCCAGTACTTC. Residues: CASSQYSDRKETQYF.

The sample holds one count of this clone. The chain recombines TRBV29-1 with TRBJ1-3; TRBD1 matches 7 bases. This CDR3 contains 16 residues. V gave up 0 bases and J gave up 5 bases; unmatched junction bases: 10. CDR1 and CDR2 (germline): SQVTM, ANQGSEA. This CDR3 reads CSVEDLSRGVRNTIYF. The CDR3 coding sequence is TGCAGCGTTGAAGATCTAAGCAGGGGGGTGAGAAACACCATATATTTT.

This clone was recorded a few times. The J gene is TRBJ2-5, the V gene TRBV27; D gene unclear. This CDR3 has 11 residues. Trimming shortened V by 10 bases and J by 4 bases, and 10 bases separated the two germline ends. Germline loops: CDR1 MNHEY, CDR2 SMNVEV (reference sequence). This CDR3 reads CAIKRGETQYF. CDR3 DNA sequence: TGTGCCATCAAGAGAGGAGAGACCCAGTACTTC.

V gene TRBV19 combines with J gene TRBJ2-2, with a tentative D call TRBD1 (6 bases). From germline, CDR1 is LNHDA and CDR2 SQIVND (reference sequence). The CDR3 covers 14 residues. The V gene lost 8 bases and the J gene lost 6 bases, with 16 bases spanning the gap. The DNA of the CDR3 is TGTGCCAGTCAGGGACAAGGGATGGCCGGGGAGCTGTTTTTT. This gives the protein CASQGQGMAGELFF.

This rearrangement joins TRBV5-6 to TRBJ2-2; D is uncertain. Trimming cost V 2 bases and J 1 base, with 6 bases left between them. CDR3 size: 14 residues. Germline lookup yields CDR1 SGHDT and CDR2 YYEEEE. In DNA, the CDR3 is TGTGCCAGCAGCTTAGAATTGAACACCGGGGAGCTGTTTTTT. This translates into CASSLELNTGELFF.

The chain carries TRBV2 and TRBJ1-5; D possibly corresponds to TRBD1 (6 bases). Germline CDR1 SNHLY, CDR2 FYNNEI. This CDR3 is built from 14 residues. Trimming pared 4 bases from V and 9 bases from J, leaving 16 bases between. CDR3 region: CASSGRRGRGPQHF. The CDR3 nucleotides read TGTGCCAGCAGTGGTAGAAGGGGGAGAGGGCCCCAGCATTTT. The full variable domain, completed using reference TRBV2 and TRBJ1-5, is EPEVTQTPSHQVTQMGQEVILRCVPISNHLYFYWYRQILGQKVEFLVSFYNNEISEKSEIFDDQFSVERPDGSNFTLKIRSTKLEDSAMYFCASSGRRGRGPQHFGDGTRLSIL.

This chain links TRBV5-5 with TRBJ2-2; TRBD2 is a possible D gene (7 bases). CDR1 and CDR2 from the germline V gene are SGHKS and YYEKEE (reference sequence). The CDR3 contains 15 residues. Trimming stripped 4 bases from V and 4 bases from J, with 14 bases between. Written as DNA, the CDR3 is TGTGCCAGCAGCCTACGGGGGGCCCTCACCGGGGAGCTGTTTTTT. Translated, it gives CASSLRGALTGELFF.